The present T cell receptor (beta chain) was sequenced within a study of read filtering for tumor transcriptome and immune sequencing. The V gene's germline CDR1 is KGHSH and CDR2 LQKENI. With 2 bases removed from V and 4 bases from J, the gap between germline ends came to 14 bases. The CDR3 sequence is 16 residues long. The library was built from roughly 400 ng RNA with molecular barcoded adaptors for alpha/delta and beta/gamma chains. TCRdb re-called the reads through MiXCR, storing one row per CDR3 protein. The sample includes tens of thousands of distinct CDR3 sequences, around 12% of them seen just once. As for this clonotype: A much larger clone is a single base away; this may be a read error.

The gene calls are TRBV18 and TRBJ2-2, with a tentative D call TRBD2 (5 bases). Sequenced sample: a population of CD138-negative cells sorted from bone marrow. The clonotype originates from a donor aged 40 or over with multiple myeloma. This chain's CDR3 is CASSPMAGASTGELFF. The CDR3 DNA reads as TGTGCCAGCTCACCAATGGCGGGCGCGAGCACCGGGGAGCTGTTTTTT.